Listed below are T cell receptor beta chains from one sample, sequenced in a study of metastatic and nonmetastatic thyroid tumors. TCRdb reanalyzed the PCR reads via MiXCR. The repertoire has some 31,000 clones, 7.4% of them found once; the top ten carry about 41%. The source material was blood. Every receptor here comes from a female donor with papillary thyroid cancer or a benign thyroid nodule (not recorded which). Some clones in this sample may be carry-over from other donors' samples. Both conserved end residues are part of each CDR3. Fields, in order: clone size, D gene, J gene, V gene, CDR3 DNA, CDR3 protein. D genes are given only for firm matches. The size of a clone is reported for some rows only, either as once, few or many, or as a class for expanded clones.

abundance: many
d_gene: NA
j_gene: TRBJ1-5
v_gene: TRBV6-1
CDR3nt: TGTGCCAGCGCGACTCGATATAGCAATCAGCCCCAGCATTTT
CDR3aa: CASATRYSNQPQHF

abundance: many
d_gene: TRBD2
j_gene: TRBJ2-3
v_gene: TRBV20-1
CDR3nt: TGCAGTGCTAGAGATGCGGGAGGACCGGGGGATACGCAGTATTTT
CDR3aa: CSARDAGGPGDTQYF

abundance: many
d_gene: NA
j_gene: TRBJ2-7
v_gene: TRBV11-2
CDR3nt: TGTGCCAGCAGCCCTCAATTCGACAACGCCTACGAGCAGTACTTC
CDR3aa: CASSPQFDNAYEQYF

abundance: many
d_gene: TRBD1
j_gene: TRBJ2-5
v_gene: TRBV6-1
CDR3nt: TGTGCCAGCAGTGAATTAGTGGGACAGATTGAGACCCAGTACTTC
CDR3aa: CASSELVGQIETQYF

abundance: many
d_gene: NA
j_gene: TRBJ2-7
v_gene: TRBV29-1
CDR3nt: TGCAGCGTTGGAATACAGGGATACGAGCAGTACTTC
CDR3aa: CSVGIQGYEQYF

abundance: many
d_gene: NA
j_gene: TRBJ2-1
v_gene: TRBV4-1
CDR3nt: TGCGCCAGCAGCCAAGACCAGCTAGCGAGCTCCTACAATGAGCAGTTCTTC
CDR3aa: CASSQDQLASSYNEQFF

abundance: many
d_gene: NA
j_gene: TRBJ2-5
v_gene: TRBV29-1
CDR3nt: TGCAGCGTTGAACCGGGGTATGGCCAAGAGACCCAGTACTTC
CDR3aa: CSVEPGYGQETQYF

abundance: many
d_gene: TRBD1
j_gene: TRBJ1-5
v_gene: TRBV7-9
CDR3nt: TGTGCCAGCAGCAAGACGGGACAGTACAATCAGCCCCAGCATTTT
CDR3aa: CASSKTGQYNQPQHF

abundance: many
d_gene: NA
j_gene: TRBJ2-2
v_gene: TRBV4-1
CDR3nt: TGCGCCAGCAGCCAAGATGACAGAAGGAACACCGGGGAGCTGTTTTTT
CDR3aa: CASSQDDRRNTGELFF

abundance: many
d_gene: NA
j_gene: TRBJ2-3
v_gene: TRBV25-1
CDR3nt: TGTGCCAGCAGTACAGGGCTGGACACAGATACGCAGTATTTT
CDR3aa: CASSTGLDTDTQYF

abundance: many
d_gene: TRBD2
j_gene: TRBJ2-1
v_gene: TRBV20-1
CDR3nt: TGCAGTGCTAGAGATACGGCGGGAGGGAAGAATGAGCAGTTCTTC
CDR3aa: CSARDTAGGKNEQFF

abundance: many
d_gene: TRBD2
j_gene: TRBJ2-7
v_gene: TRBV6-2/TRBV6-3
CDR3nt: TGTGCCAGCAGTTACTCGAAATTCAAGACTAGCGGAACCTACGAAGACTTC
CDR3aa: CASSYSKFKTSGTYEDF

abundance: many
d_gene: TRBD2
j_gene: TRBJ2-7
v_gene: TRBV6-1
CDR3nt: TGTGCCAGCAGATCAGCGGGGGGTGGCTCCTACGAGCAGTACTTC
CDR3aa: CASRSAGGGSYEQYF

abundance: NA
d_gene: NA
j_gene: TRBJ1-1
v_gene: TRBV10-2
CDR3nt: TGCGCCAGCTGGGGCCGGGCCACTGAAGCTTTCTTT
CDR3aa: CASWGRATEAFF

abundance: few
d_gene: NA
j_gene: TRBJ1-1
v_gene: TRBV2
CDR3nt: TGTGCCAGCCTGGAAAACACTGAAGCTTTCTTT
CDR3aa: CASLENTEAFF

abundance: many
d_gene: NA
j_gene: TRBJ2-3
v_gene: TRBV28
CDR3nt: TGTGCCAGCAGTTTAACCGTCGCCCTAGGCACAGATACGCAGTATTTT
CDR3aa: CASSLTVALGTDTQYF

abundance: many
d_gene: TRBD2
j_gene: TRBJ2-7
v_gene: TRBV27
CDR3nt: TGTGCCAGCAGTTTAAACCCTAGCGGGATAGGTGAGCAGTACTTC
CDR3aa: CASSLNPSGIGEQYF

abundance: many
d_gene: TRBD1
j_gene: TRBJ2-7
v_gene: TRBV7-2
CDR3nt: TGTGCCAGCAGCTTAGCCGGACAGGGCCACTACGAGCAGTACTTC
CDR3aa: CASSLAGQGHYEQYF

abundance: NA
d_gene: NA
j_gene: TRBJ1-5
v_gene: TRBV3-1
CDR3nt: TGTGCCAGCAGCCAAGCTTACAGGACCCCTTATAGCAATCAGCCCCAGCATTTT
CDR3aa: CASSQAYRTPYSNQPQHF

abundance: many
d_gene: NA
j_gene: TRBJ1-3
v_gene: TRBV18
CDR3nt: TGTGCCAGCTCACCGGGTGCTGGAAACACCATATATTTT
CDR3aa: CASSPGAGNTIYF

abundance: many
d_gene: NA
j_gene: TRBJ2-2
v_gene: TRBV3-1
CDR3nt: TGTGCCAGCAGCCATAGGAACACCGGGGAGCTGTTTTTT
CDR3aa: CASSHRNTGELFF

abundance: many
d_gene: TRBD1
j_gene: TRBJ1-1
v_gene: TRBV5-1
CDR3nt: TGCGCCAGCAGCCGCGACAGGGGCACTGAAGCTTTCTTT
CDR3aa: CASSRDRGTEAFF

abundance: many
d_gene: NA
j_gene: TRBJ2-1
v_gene: TRBV7-9
CDR3nt: TGTGCCAGCAGCTCTGGCGGGGGCCCCTACAATGAGCAGTTCTTC
CDR3aa: CASSSGGGPYNEQFF

abundance: many
d_gene: TRBD1
j_gene: TRBJ2-3
v_gene: TRBV5-1
CDR3nt: TGCGCCAGCAGCTTGTTGGCAGGGGGCGCAGATACGCAGTATTTT
CDR3aa: CASSLLAGGADTQYF

abundance: many
d_gene: NA
j_gene: TRBJ1-1
v_gene: TRBV12-5
CDR3nt: TGTGCTAGTGGTTTGGGACAAACTGAAGCTTTCTTT
CDR3aa: CASGLGQTEAFF

abundance: many
d_gene: NA
j_gene: TRBJ2-4
v_gene: TRBV28
CDR3nt: TGTGCCAGCAGTGGGGGGAACATTCAGTACTTC
CDR3aa: CASSGGNIQYF

abundance: many
d_gene: TRBD1
j_gene: TRBJ1-5
v_gene: TRBV27
CDR3nt: TGTGCCAGCAGTCTAAGATTCGGGACAGGGGGAAATCAGCCCCAGCATTTT
CDR3aa: CASSLRFGTGGNQPQHF

abundance: many
d_gene: NA
j_gene: TRBJ1-2
v_gene: TRBV29-1
CDR3nt: TGCAGCGCAAGGGGACGGAAATATGGCTACACCTTC
CDR3aa: CSARGRKYGYTF

abundance: many
d_gene: TRBD2
j_gene: TRBJ2-3
v_gene: TRBV9
CDR3nt: TGTGCCAGCAGCGTAGCTACTTCGGCGGGGGGGATCACAGATACGCAGTATTTT
CDR3aa: CASSVATSAGGITDTQYF

abundance: many
d_gene: NA
j_gene: TRBJ1-1
v_gene: TRBV7-3
CDR3nt: TGTGCCAGCAGCCGCCGGGGGAACACTGAAGCTTTCTTT
CDR3aa: CASSRRGNTEAFF

abundance: many
d_gene: NA
j_gene: TRBJ1-5
v_gene: TRBV28
CDR3nt: TGTGCCAGCAGTCCCGGGGGTTGGAAAAAAAATCAGCCCCAGCATTTT
CDR3aa: CASSPGGWKKNQPQHF

abundance: many
d_gene: NA
j_gene: TRBJ1-1
v_gene: TRBV27
CDR3nt: TGTGCCAGCAGCTTTATCAGGGTTGCAGCTTTCTTT
CDR3aa: CASSFIRVAAFF

abundance: many
d_gene: NA
j_gene: TRBJ2-3
v_gene: TRBV18
CDR3nt: TGTGCCAGCTCACCCACAGGGGATACGCAGTATTTT
CDR3aa: CASSPTGDTQYF

abundance: many
d_gene: TRBD2
j_gene: TRBJ2-3
v_gene: TRBV19
CDR3nt: TGTGCCAGTAGTAAGCGGGGGGGAGACACAGATACGCAGTATTTT
CDR3aa: CASSKRGGDTDTQYF

abundance: many
d_gene: NA
j_gene: TRBJ1-3
v_gene: TRBV14
CDR3nt: TGTGCCAGCAGCCAAGGAAACACCATATATTTT
CDR3aa: CASSQGNTIYF

abundance: many
d_gene: NA
j_gene: TRBJ1-6
v_gene: TRBV20-1
CDR3nt: TGCAGTGCTAGTTTTTTACGGGGGAGCTCCTATAATTCACCCCTCCACTTT
CDR3aa: CSASFLRGSSYNSPLHF

abundance: many
d_gene: NA
j_gene: TRBJ1-4
v_gene: TRBV6-5
CDR3nt: TGTGCCAGCAGTTACCAGGGGAATGAAAAACTGTTTTTT
CDR3aa: CASSYQGNEKLFF

abundance: many
d_gene: NA
j_gene: TRBJ2-1
v_gene: TRBV2
CDR3nt: TGTGCCAGCATATACGGGCTAGGGAACAATGAGCAGTTCTTC
CDR3aa: CASIYGLGNNEQFF

abundance: many
d_gene: TRBD1
j_gene: TRBJ2-1
v_gene: TRBV24-1
CDR3nt: TGTGCCACCAGTGATTTATCGGGACAGGGGGCGTATGAGCAGTTCTTC
CDR3aa: CATSDLSGQGAYEQFF

abundance: few
d_gene: TRBD1
j_gene: TRBJ1-2
v_gene: TRBV27
CDR3nt: TGTGCCGGGCGACAGGGGGGTGGCTACACCTTC
CDR3aa: CAGRQGGGYTF

abundance: NA
d_gene: NA
j_gene: TRBJ1-6
v_gene: TRBV6-2/TRBV6-3
CDR3nt: TGTGCCAGCAGTTTTACAAGCAGGGGTTCCTGTTCACCCCTCCACTTT
CDR3aa: CASSFTSRGSCSPLHF

abundance: many
d_gene: NA
j_gene: TRBJ2-2
v_gene: TRBV7-3
CDR3nt: TGTGCCAGCGACCCGGGACCCAGGGGTCCCGGGGAGCTGTTTTTT
CDR3aa: CASDPGPRGPGELFF

abundance: NA
d_gene: NA
j_gene: TRBJ2-6
v_gene: TRBV24-1
CDR3nt: TGTGCCACCAGTGTGTCAGGCAGGTTCTCTGGGGCCAACGTCCTGACTTTT
CDR3aa: CATSVSGRFSGANVLTF

abundance: many
d_gene: NA
j_gene: TRBJ1-2
v_gene: TRBV7-8
CDR3nt: TGTGCCAGCAGCTTAGGAGACGGAGGCTACACCTTC
CDR3aa: CASSLGDGGYTF

abundance: many
d_gene: NA
j_gene: TRBJ1-2
v_gene: TRBV6-1
CDR3nt: TGTGCCAGCAGCTTAGATTTTGGACAGAACTATGGCTACACCTTC
CDR3aa: CASSLDFGQNYGYTF

abundance: many
d_gene: TRBD1
j_gene: TRBJ1-2
v_gene: TRBV4-3
CDR3nt: TGCGCAAGCGGGGACAGCTTCTATGGCTACACCTTC
CDR3aa: CASGDSFYGYTF

abundance: many
d_gene: NA
j_gene: TRBJ1-4
v_gene: TRBV11-1
CDR3nt: TGTGCCAGCAGCTTATGGTTAGGGCAGCCCGGGGAGACTAATGAAAAACTGTTTTTT
CDR3aa: CASSLWLGQPGETNEKLFF

abundance: many
d_gene: TRBD2
j_gene: TRBJ2-7
v_gene: TRBV7-8
CDR3nt: TGTGCCAGCAGCCCCCTGTTTTTGCGGGGGTACGAGCAGTACTTC
CDR3aa: CASSPLFLRGYEQYF

abundance: many
d_gene: NA
j_gene: TRBJ2-1
v_gene: TRBV12-3/TRBV12-4
CDR3nt: TGTGCCAGCGTACAGGGTAATTCCTACAATGAGCAGTTCTTC
CDR3aa: CASVQGNSYNEQFF

abundance: many
d_gene: NA
j_gene: TRBJ2-7
v_gene: TRBV18
CDR3nt: TGTGCCAGCTCACCGGGAGCTGTAACCTACGAGCAGTACTTC
CDR3aa: CASSPGAVTYEQYF

abundance: many
d_gene: NA
j_gene: TRBJ2-7
v_gene: TRBV5-1
CDR3nt: TGCGCCAGCAGCCCCCGGCGTGGGTACGACGAGCAGTACTTC
CDR3aa: CASSPRRGYDEQYF

abundance: many
d_gene: NA
j_gene: TRBJ1-4
v_gene: TRBV12-3/TRBV12-4
CDR3nt: TGTGCCAGCAGTTTGGCGGATAATGAAAAACTGTTTTTT
CDR3aa: CASSLADNEKLFF

abundance: many
d_gene: NA
j_gene: TRBJ1-5
v_gene: TRBV9
CDR3nt: TGTGCCAGCAGCGTAGACGCCGTAGGCAATCAGCCCCAGCATTTT
CDR3aa: CASSVDAVGNQPQHF

abundance: many
d_gene: TRBD1
j_gene: TRBJ2-3
v_gene: TRBV20-1
CDR3nt: TGCAGTTTCACGACAGGGATGCTCACAGATACGCAGTATTTT
CDR3aa: CSFTTGMLTDTQYF

abundance: many
d_gene: TRBD1
j_gene: TRBJ1-1
v_gene: TRBV20-1
CDR3nt: TGCAGTGCGTCAACAGGGGTAAGCACTGAAGCTTTCTTT
CDR3aa: CSASTGVSTEAFF

abundance: many
d_gene: TRBD1
j_gene: TRBJ1-1
v_gene: TRBV7-2
CDR3nt: TGTGCCAGCAGCCCACAAAGTACAGGGGAAACTGAAGCTTTCTTT
CDR3aa: CASSPQSTGETEAFF

abundance: many
d_gene: NA
j_gene: TRBJ1-3
v_gene: TRBV4-2
CDR3nt: TGTGCCAGCAGCCAAGACCCCCACCTTGCGGCGGCTGGAAACACCATATATTTT
CDR3aa: CASSQDPHLAAAGNTIYF

abundance: many
d_gene: TRBD2
j_gene: TRBJ2-3
v_gene: TRBV11-1
CDR3nt: TGTGCCAGCACCCCACTAGCGGTAAGCACAGATACGCAGTATTTT
CDR3aa: CASTPLAVSTDTQYF

abundance: many
d_gene: NA
j_gene: TRBJ1-2
v_gene: TRBV4-3
CDR3nt: TGCGCCAGCAGCCAAGAGGAACGGGGCTACACCTTC
CDR3aa: CASSQEERGYTF